This T cell receptor beta chain was retrieved from a study of cytomegalovirus exposure and HLA in healthy donors. Study observations and caveats: An observed cluster of highly shared sequence variants was recorded as a likely sequencing artifact. Available immune exposure information was restricted to CMV serostatus only.

CDR3 length equals 15 residues. The V gene lost 3 bases and the J gene lost 4 bases, with 13 bases spanning the gap. Germline V gene lookup returns CDR1 ENHRY and CDR2 SYGVKD. Primers included in the PCR were 60 Vbeta and 13 Jbeta primers. This table comes from immunoSEQ multiplex PCR, and its TCRdb copy is limited to in-frame clones, with some not included. The sample records around 130,000 clones, about 69% being singletons. With respect to this clone: Its specificity is not known.

The genes are TRBV10-3 and TRBJ1-5; no definite D call. The sequence came from a man under 40 in good health and CMV-seronegative. The sequenced sample consisted of PBMCs. The CDR3 reads CAISDSVDGNQPQHF. CDR3 DNA sequence: TGTGCCATCAGTGATTCGGTAGATGGTAATCAGCCCCAGCATTTT.